This record covers a single T cell receptor (beta chain). The antigen remains unidentified. PCR employed 60 Vbeta and 13 Jbeta primers. Here immunoSEQ multiplex PCR was the method, and the copy in TCRdb shows in-frame clones only, minus some. The sample yields about 150,000 clones, about 84% seen once. CDR3 size: 12 residues. The V gene's germline CDR1 is SGHNT and CDR2 YYREEE (reference sequence). The V gene lost 2 bases and the J gene lost 1 base, with 3 bases spanning the gap. The sample comes from a study of cytomegalovirus exposure and HLA in healthy donors. Study-wide points: High specificity and sensitivity for cytomegalovirus status were reported for the classifier.

The sample taken for sequencing was PBMCs. This clonotype was obtained from a male donor in good health and CMV-seronegative. The gene calls are TRBV5-4 and TRBJ1-1; D ambiguous. The CDR3 loop is CASSFGNTEAFF. CDR3 in DNA: TGTGCCAGCAGCTTCGGGAACACTGAAGCTTTCTTT.